The table lists the clone carrying this T cell receptor (beta chain) with a few counts. The antigen remains unidentified. At one end, the junction sequence differs from germline, possibly due to a read error. Full-length variable regions came from constant-region reverse primers plus semi-nested Nested Universal Primer A PCR. TCRdb processed the 5' RACE reads anew with MiXCR; each CDR3 protein has one entry. The table includes tens of thousands of distinct CDR3 sequences, 20% to 25% detected once. Study outcomes and limitations: Tumor-infiltrating Treg TCR alpha and beta sequences overlapped most with tumor naive CD4+ T cells, then blood naive.

Sequenced: memory CD4+ T cells sorted from a lymph node. Sample subset: memory CD4+ T cells, CD4+CD45RO+CD25-. The source is a female donor with breast cancer.

CDR3 residues: CASSSAAGIDLEQSF. The CDR3 bases are TGTGCCAGCAGCTCCGCGGCCGGGATCGATCTTGAGCAGTCCTTC. This chain connects TRBV7-9 to TRBJ2-1; a possible D gene is TRBD2 (5 bases). This CDR3 region has 15 residues. Germline CDR1 reads SEHNR; CDR2 reads FQNEAQ (reference sequence).